The text below deals with one TCR beta chain. This sample is part of a study of blood T cells in healthy people across ages. A minimum of 6 micrograms of total RNA was extracted per sample. Then a second PCR, running roughly 7 to 11 cycles, was carried out with a sample-barcoded 5' primer and a J-beta primer mix. One entry per CDR3 protein, called by TCRdb with MiXCR from the 5' RACE reads. The sample contains around 1.5 million distinct CDR3 sequences, 42% of which appear only once. This CDR3 has 13 amino acids. Looked up from germline, CDR1 is LGHDT and CDR2 is YNNKEL (reference sequence). Germline trimming cut 2 bases from V and 9 bases from J; bases unmatched to any gene: 1.

V usage is TRBV3-1 and J usage is TRBJ2-1; 10 nucleotides match TRBD2. This receptor was identified in a young woman in good health. Sequences were obtained from blood. Here the CDR3 DNA reads TGTGCCAGCAGCCAACTAGCGGGGGCTGAGCAGTTCTTC. Encoded protein: CASSQLAGAEQFF.